This T cell receptor beta chain was identified during a study of blood T cell repertoires in COVID-19. Study-level information: Donors in the United States, Italy and Spain gave samples during acute or convalescent COVID-19. The analysed material was cDNA or gDNA that came from T cells, B-cell-depleted T cells, or PBMCs.

Enrollment of patients from Seattle took place during active infection, with longitudinal follow-up. Germline CDR1 and CDR2: KGHSH and LQKENI. The V and J ends lost 3 bases and 3 bases, in that order; junction bases with no gene match: 7. CDR3 length equals 16 residues. In the study's own analysis: Estimates of nucleated cell counts were drawn from the amplification of reference gene primers. Repertoires were generated with immunoSEQ multiplex PCR, while TCRdb's copy carries only in-frame clones and drops some. V, J and clone size are those of that table, while D and trimming were read from the DNA. The sample yields approximately 290,000 clones, around 81% seen once.

Sequencing was performed on peripheral blood. The source of this sequence is a person between 65 and 80 years old with COVID-19, enrolled during active disease. The gene calls are TRBV18 and TRBJ1-4; 7 bases agree with TRBD1. The DNA of the CDR3 is TGTGCCAGCTCACCCCGGCAGGGGGTGGCTAATGAAAAACTGTTTTTT. This gives the protein CASSPRQGVANEKLFF.